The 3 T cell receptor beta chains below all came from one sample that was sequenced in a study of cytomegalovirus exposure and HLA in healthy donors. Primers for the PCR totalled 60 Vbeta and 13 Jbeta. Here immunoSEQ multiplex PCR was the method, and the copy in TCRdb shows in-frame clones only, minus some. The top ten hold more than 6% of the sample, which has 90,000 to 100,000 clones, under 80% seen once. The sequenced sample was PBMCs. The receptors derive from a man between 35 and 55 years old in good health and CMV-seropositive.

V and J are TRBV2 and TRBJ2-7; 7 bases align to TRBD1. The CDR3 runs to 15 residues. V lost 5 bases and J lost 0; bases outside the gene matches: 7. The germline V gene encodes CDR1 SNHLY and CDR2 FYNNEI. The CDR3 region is CASSLDRILSYEQYF. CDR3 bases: TGTGCCAGCAGTTTGGACAGGATACTCTCCTACGAGCAGTACTTC. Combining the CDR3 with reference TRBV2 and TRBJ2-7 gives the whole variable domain EPEVTQTPSHQVTQMGQEVILRCVPISNHLYFYWYRQILGQKVEFLVSFYNNEISEKSEIFDDQFSVERPDGSNFTLKIRSTKLEDSAMYFCASSLDRILSYEQYFGPGTRLTVT.

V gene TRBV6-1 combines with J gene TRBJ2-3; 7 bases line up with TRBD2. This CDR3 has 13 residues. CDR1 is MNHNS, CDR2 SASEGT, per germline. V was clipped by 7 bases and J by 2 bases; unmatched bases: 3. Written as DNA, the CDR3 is TGTGCCAGCAACAGCGGGGACACAGATACGCAGTATTTT. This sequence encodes CASNSGDTDTQYF.

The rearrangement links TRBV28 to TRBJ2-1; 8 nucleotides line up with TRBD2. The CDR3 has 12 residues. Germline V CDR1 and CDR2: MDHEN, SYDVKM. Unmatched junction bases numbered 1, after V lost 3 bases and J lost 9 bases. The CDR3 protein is CASSLGLGEQFF. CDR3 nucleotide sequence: TGTGCCAGCAGTTTGGGACTAGGTGAGCAGTTCTTC.